Listed below are T cell receptor beta chains from one sample, sequenced in a study of T cells expressing NK-cell markers. TCRdb re-called the 5' RACE reads; every CDR3 protein appears as one record, without DNA. Found here are under 500,000 distinct CDR3 sequences; the top ten clones hold less than 7.5%. Sample: blood T cells: a sorted CD56 or NKG2C T cell subset, CD4+ or CD8+ T cells, or bulk PBMC T cells (not recorded which). The origin of the receptors is a woman between 18 and 75 years old in good health. Both conserved end residues are part of each CDR3. Fields, in order: V gene, J gene, CDR3 protein.

v_gene: TRBV20-1; j_gene: TRBJ2-3; CDR3aa: CSARDRRLAGGTDTQYF
v_gene: TRBV20-1; j_gene: TRBJ2-5; CDR3aa: CSAPGVQETQYF
v_gene: TRBV5-1; j_gene: TRBJ2-2; CDR3aa: CASSLTSAPRNTGELFF
v_gene: TRBV12-3/TRBV12-4; j_gene: TRBJ2-1; CDR3aa: CASSHEVEQFF
v_gene: TRBV7-9; j_gene: TRBJ2-7; CDR3aa: CASSRGLSILDEQYF
v_gene: TRBV29-1; j_gene: TRBJ2-2; CDR3aa: CSVEVRRRTNTGELFF
v_gene: TRBV6-5; j_gene: TRBJ1-5; CDR3aa: CASSYSSSGAHNQPQHF
v_gene: TRBV6-2/TRBV6-3; j_gene: TRBJ1-5; CDR3aa: CASIEGGGTSNQPQHF
v_gene: TRBV9; j_gene: TRBJ2-1; CDR3aa: CASSAPGRTLYNEQFF
v_gene: TRBV6-1; j_gene: TRBJ2-7; CDR3aa: CASGWKREGYEQYF
v_gene: TRBV4-3; j_gene: TRBJ1-5; CDR3aa: CASSHSLGQPQHF
v_gene: TRBV20-1; j_gene: TRBJ1-3; CDR3aa: CSARADPGNTIYF
v_gene: TRBV12-5; j_gene: TRBJ2-1; CDR3aa: CASGSPTSDEQFF
v_gene: TRBV28; j_gene: TRBJ2-7; CDR3aa: CASSQPGTSGTYEQYF
v_gene: TRBV7-9; j_gene: TRBJ2-3; CDR3aa: CASSQSDTQYF
v_gene: TRBV7-9; j_gene: TRBJ1-1; CDR3aa: CASSLEEAEAFF
v_gene: TRBV5-1; j_gene: TRBJ2-7; CDR3aa: CASRQQDRVLSYEQYF
v_gene: TRBV27; j_gene: TRBJ2-1; CDR3aa: CASSYLGPLDEQFF
v_gene: TRBV5-4; j_gene: TRBJ2-1; CDR3aa: CASSPGSGLNNEQFF
v_gene: TRBV7-9; j_gene: TRBJ2-1; CDR3aa: CASSRGSGQGYNEQFF
v_gene: TRBV2; j_gene: TRBJ1-4; CDR3aa: CASSEASASRPEKLFF
v_gene: TRBV12-3/TRBV12-4; j_gene: TRBJ2-7; CDR3aa: CASSFGNYEQYF
v_gene: TRBV10-1; j_gene: TRBJ2-2; CDR3aa: CASWEGTGELFF
v_gene: TRBV20-1; j_gene: TRBJ2-3; CDR3aa: CSAFYRGADTQYF
v_gene: TRBV20-1; j_gene: TRBJ2-3; CDR3aa: CSARSGLAGRTDTQYF
v_gene: TRBV6-5; j_gene: TRBJ1-2; CDR3aa: CASADSYGYTF
v_gene: TRBV30; j_gene: TRBJ1-1; CDR3aa: CAWSQGGNTEAFF
v_gene: TRBV6-5; j_gene: TRBJ2-3; CDR3aa: CASSYRWDSTDTQYF
v_gene: TRBV5-1; j_gene: TRBJ1-1; CDR3aa: CASRPGQGGTEAFF
v_gene: TRBV4-3; j_gene: TRBJ2-3; CDR3aa: CASSAKLAEHTDTQYF
v_gene: TRBV20-1; j_gene: TRBJ1-1; CDR3aa: CSARPGQVNTEAFF
v_gene: TRBV3-1; j_gene: TRBJ2-1; CDR3aa: CASSQVSKNEQFF